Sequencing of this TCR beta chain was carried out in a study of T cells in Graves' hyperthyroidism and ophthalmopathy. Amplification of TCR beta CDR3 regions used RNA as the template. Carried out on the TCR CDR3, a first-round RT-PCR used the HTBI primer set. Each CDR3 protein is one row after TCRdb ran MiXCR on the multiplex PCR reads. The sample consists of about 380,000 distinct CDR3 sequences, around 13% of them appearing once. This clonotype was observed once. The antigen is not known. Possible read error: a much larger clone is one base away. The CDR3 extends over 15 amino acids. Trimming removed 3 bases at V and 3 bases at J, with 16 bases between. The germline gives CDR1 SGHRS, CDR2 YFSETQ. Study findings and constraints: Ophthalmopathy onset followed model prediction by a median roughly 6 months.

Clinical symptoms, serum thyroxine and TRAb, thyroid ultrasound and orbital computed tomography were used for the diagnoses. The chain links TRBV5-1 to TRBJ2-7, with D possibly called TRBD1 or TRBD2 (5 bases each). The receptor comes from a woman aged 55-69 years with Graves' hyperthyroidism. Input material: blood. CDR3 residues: CASSSGASRNYEQYF. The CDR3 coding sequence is TGCGCCAGCAGCTCCGGGGCTAGCAGGAACTACGAGCAGTACTTC.